This T cell receptor (beta chain) was sequenced during a study of blood T cell repertoires in COVID-19 (TCRdb year 2020). A note on the overall study: Samples from collaborators originated in the United States, Italy and Spain and spanned both the acute and convalescent phases of COVID-19. The material from the prospective study consisted of cDNA or gDNA derived from T cells, B-cell-depleted T cells, or PBMCs. Subjects who had been exposed to COVID-19, were actively infected with it, or had recovered from it provided the deeply sampled blood TCRbeta repertoires that made up the dataset. A freely available public database, intended as a resource for researchers studying the immune response to SARS-CoV-2, is where the repertoires were released. The samples were drawn from two sources: the first 160 participants of the ongoing ImmuneRACE study, and over 1,000 subjects contributed by 6 global collaborators. The sample metadata nearly always contained a de-identified subject ID, COVID-19 status, age in years and sex. Where HLA class I and class II types were available, the types were taken from metadata supplied by the sample provider, not from assay-based typing. Broader findings and caveats from the paper: How much clinical and demographic metadata was included differed by source and by participant, and the metadata was provided uncurated.

TCRbeta CDR3 regions were amplified from genomic DNA by means of the immunoSEQ Assay, a bias-controlled multiplex PCR. The published analysis was carried out like this. The number of nucleated cells in each sample was estimated from the amplification of reference gene primers within the assay. To quantify the absolute abundance of each unique TCRbeta CDR3 rearrangement, sequence reads were collapsed and filtered. For each sample, productive Simpson clonality was calculated as the square root of Simpson's diversity index over productive rearrangements. As stored in TCRdb, this immuneACCESS dataset retains in-frame rearrangements with V and J assigned. A fraction of the clones does not appear; measured against another copy, unresolved V genes explain less than half of the discrepancy, and the remainder lacks a known reason. V and J calls and clone size are those listed in that table; D and trimming were worked out from the DNA. In all, the sample holds a few hundred thousand clones, and 75% to 90% of those were seen once. About 4.5% of the sample lies in the top ten.

Samples from volunteer blood donors who had recovered from COVID-19 were contributed by a second Seattle source. Whole blood was collected in K2EDTA tubes by collaborating institutions according to the institutions' own protocols. For TCRbeta analysis, collaborators shipped samples in one of three forms: frozen whole blood, isolated PBMCs, or DNA extracted from either of those sample types. The germline V gene encodes CDR1 SGHAT and CDR2 FQNNGV. The CDR3 runs 14 amino acids, cysteine and phenylalanine included. Of the read, only the CDR3 DNA is kept; its 42 bases are in frame from base 1. The germline ends are 11 bases apart after V is trimmed by 5 bases and J by 2 bases. Comments on this clone: Its cognate antigen has yet to be identified. No much larger clonotype is one base removed from it; base qualities were not supplied.

The clonotype comes from a woman in her thirties or forties who had recovered from COVID-19. The rearrangement combines TRBV11-2 with TRBJ2-3; D gene: possibly TRBD2, on 7 matching bases. Sequenced: peripheral blood. The nucleotides are TGTGCCAGCAGCGTCGGGGGGCCCACAGATACGCAGTATTTT. It specifies CASSVGGPTDTQYF. The reference TRBV11-2 and TRBJ2-3 proteins fill in what lies around the CDR3, so the full variable domain reads EAGVAQSPRYKIIEKRQSVAFWCNPISGHATLYWYQQILGQGPKLLIQFQNNGVVDDSQLPKDRFSAERLKGVDSTLKIQPAKLEDSAVYLCASSVGGPTDTQYFGPGTRLTVL.